The clone carrying this T cell receptor (beta chain) appeared once. The sample comes from a study of cytomegalovirus exposure and HLA in healthy donors. 60 Vbeta and 13 Jbeta primers were used in PCR. Produced via immunoSEQ multiplex PCR; TCRdb's table is partial and in-frame only. The repertoire holds over 150,000 clones, with roughly four fifths as singletons. The CDR3 is 13 residues long. Germline V CDR1 and CDR2: SGHAT, FQNNGV. Trimming shortened V by 5 bases and J by 5 bases, and 10 bases separated the two germline ends. This rearrangement joins TRBV11-2 to TRBJ2-1, with D possibly matching TRBD2 (6 bases). Sequenced sample: PBMCs. The source is a young man in good health and CMV-seronegative. CDR3 nucleotides: TGTGCCAGCAGCACTAGCCTCGACAATGAGCAGTTCTTC. Translation gives CASSTSLDNEQFF.